This T cell receptor beta chain is from a study of T cells after yellow fever vaccination. The V end lost 1 base, the J end lost 1 base, and 12 bases lay between the germline ends. Germline V gene data show CDR1 as SGHTA and CDR2 as FQGTGA. CDR3 size: 16 residues. This clonotype has ten or more counts. Its antigen is unknown. Production of TCR cDNA was by 5'RACE template switching, which also added a universal primer site and UMIs. TCRdb itself ran the 5' RACE reads through MiXCR, one entry per CDR3 protein. The sample lists more than 95,000 distinct CDR3 sequences, more than 6.5% occurring once. Whole-study findings and limits: Abundant clonotypes (contaminants from the bulk population) could be present in FACS-sorted repertoires.

The chain combines TRBV7-3 with TRBJ2-3, with D tentatively TRBD2 (6 bases). The clonotype was recovered from a man between 18 and 29 years old who received the YFV17D yellow fever vaccine. This sample comprised CD4+ T cells sorted from PBMCs, obtained roughly 10 days after the first yellow fever vaccination. DNA of the CDR3: TGTGCCAGCAGCTTAATGAAGGGACTTGGCACAGATACGCAGTATTTT. It encodes CASSLMKGLGTDTQYF.